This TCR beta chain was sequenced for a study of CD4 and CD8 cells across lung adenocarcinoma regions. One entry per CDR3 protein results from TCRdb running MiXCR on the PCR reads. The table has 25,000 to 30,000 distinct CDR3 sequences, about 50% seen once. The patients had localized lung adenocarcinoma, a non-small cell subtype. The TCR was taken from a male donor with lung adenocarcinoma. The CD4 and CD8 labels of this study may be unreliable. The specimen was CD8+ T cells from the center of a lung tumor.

The CDR3 loop is CASSYVGTQGSGELFF. CDR3 coding DNA: TGTGCCAGCAGTTACGTTGGGACTCAAGGGTCCGGGGAGCTGTTTTTT. The chain recombines TRBV6-5 with TRBJ2-2; D might be TRBD2 (6 bases). The CDR3 consists of 16 residues. Germline V CDR1 and CDR2: MNHEY, SVGAGI. V lost 2 bases, J lost 6 bases, and 16 bases lay in between.